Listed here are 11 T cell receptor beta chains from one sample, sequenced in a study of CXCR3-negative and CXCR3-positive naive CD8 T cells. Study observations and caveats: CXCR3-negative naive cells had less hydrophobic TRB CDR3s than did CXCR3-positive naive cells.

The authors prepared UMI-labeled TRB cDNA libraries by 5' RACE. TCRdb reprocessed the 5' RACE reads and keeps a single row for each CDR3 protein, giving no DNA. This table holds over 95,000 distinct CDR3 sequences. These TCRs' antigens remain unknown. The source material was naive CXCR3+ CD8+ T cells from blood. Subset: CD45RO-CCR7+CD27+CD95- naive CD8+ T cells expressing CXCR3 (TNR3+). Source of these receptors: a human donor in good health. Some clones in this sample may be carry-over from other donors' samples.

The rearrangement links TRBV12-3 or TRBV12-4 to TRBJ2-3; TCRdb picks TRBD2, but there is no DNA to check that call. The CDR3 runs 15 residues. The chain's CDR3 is CASSFGRELPDTQYF.

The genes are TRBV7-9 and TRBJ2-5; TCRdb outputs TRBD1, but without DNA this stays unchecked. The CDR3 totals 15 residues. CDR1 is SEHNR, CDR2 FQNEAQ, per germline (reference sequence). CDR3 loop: CASSLWDRDQETQYF.

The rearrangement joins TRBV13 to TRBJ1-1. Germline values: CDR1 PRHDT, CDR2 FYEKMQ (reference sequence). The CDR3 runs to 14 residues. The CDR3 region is CASSSTLKRTEAFF.

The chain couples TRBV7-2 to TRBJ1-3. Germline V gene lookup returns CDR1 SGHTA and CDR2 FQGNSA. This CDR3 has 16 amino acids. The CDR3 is CASSLKDLSSGNTIYF.

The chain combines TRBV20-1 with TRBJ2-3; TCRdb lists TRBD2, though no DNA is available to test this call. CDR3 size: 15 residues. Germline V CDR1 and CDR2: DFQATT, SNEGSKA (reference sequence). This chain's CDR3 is CSAIRGGTSTDTQYF.

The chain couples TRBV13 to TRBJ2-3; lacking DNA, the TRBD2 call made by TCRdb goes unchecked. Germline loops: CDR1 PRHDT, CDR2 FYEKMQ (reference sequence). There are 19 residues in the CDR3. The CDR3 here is CASSLPRSRAGVFADTQYF.

CDR3 in amino acids: CASSSPTGMGEQFF. The chain uses TRBV7-9 and TRBJ2-1; the TCRdb D gene call, TRBD1, has no DNA to confirm it. The CDR3 spans 14 residues. The germline gives CDR1 SEHNR, CDR2 FQNEAQ (reference sequence).

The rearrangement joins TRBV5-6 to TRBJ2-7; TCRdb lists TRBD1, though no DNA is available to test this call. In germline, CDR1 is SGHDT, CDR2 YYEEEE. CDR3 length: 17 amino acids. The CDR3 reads CASMIWGARDPRYEQYF.

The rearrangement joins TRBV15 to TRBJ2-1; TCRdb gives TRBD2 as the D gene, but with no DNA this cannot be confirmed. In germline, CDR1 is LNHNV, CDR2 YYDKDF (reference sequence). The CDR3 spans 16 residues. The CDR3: CATSREGRGGINEQFF.

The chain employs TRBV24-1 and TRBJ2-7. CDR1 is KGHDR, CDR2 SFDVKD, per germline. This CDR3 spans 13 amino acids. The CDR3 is CATSGGGSYEQYF.

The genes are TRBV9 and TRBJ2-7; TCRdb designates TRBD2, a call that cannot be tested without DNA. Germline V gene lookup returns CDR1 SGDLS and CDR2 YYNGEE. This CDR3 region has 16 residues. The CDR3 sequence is CASSPGTSGGYGEQYF. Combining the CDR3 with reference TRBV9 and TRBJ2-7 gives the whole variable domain DSGVTQTPKHLITATGQRVTLRCSPRSGDLSVYWYQQSLDQGLQFLIQYYNGEERAKGNILERFSAQQFPDLHSELNLSSLELGDSALYFCASSPGTSGGYGEQYFGPGTRLTVT.